This is a list of T cell receptor beta chains from one sample in a study of T cell responses to AZD1222 COVID-19 vaccine. The repertoire was sequenced with immunoSEQ multiplex PCR; TCRdb's copy has only in-frame clones and lacks some. The sample yields about 94,000 clones, roughly 88% seen once. The source was peripheral blood, collected on day 0 of AZD1222 vaccination. The origin of the receptors is an adult in good health. The CDR3 runs from the conserved cysteine through the conserved F or W. D genes are given only for firm matches. Not all rows give a size; the values are once, few, many and, for expanded clones, a class.

>NA|14|TRBV7-6|TRBJ2-3|NA
TGTGCCAGCAGCTTAGTTGGGGGCACAGATACGCAGTATTTT
CASSLVGGTDTQYF
>NA|13|TRBV10-2|TRBJ1-5|NA
TGCGCCAGCAGTGAACAGGGATCTCAGCCCCAGCATTTT
CASSEQGSQPQHF
>NA|14|TRBV7-7|TRBJ2-5|NA
TGTGCCAGCAGCCTACAGGCTCTCGGCGAGACCCAGTACTTC
CASSLQALGETQYF
>many|12|TRBV30|TRBJ1-2|NA
TGTGCCTACCAGACAGGAACCTATGGCTACACCTTC
CAYQTGTYGYTF
>NA|16|TRBV25-1|TRBJ1-3|NA
TGTGCCAGCAGTGAATTTGGGGGGAGGGCTGGAAACACCATATATTTT
CASSEFGGRAGNTIYF
>NA|13|TRBV19|TRBJ1-6|NA
TGTGCCAGTAGTTTCAGGGCCGGTTCACCCCTCCACTTT
CASSFRAGSPLHF
>NA|15|TRBV7-2|TRBJ2-7|NA
TGTGCCAGCAGCTTAACCGGGGGCCCCTCCTACGAGCAGTACTTC
CASSLTGGPSYEQYF
>NA|14|TRBV29-1|TRBJ1-1|NA
TGCAGCGTTGAAATGTCCCCGGGTATGACTGAAGCTTTCTTT
CSVEMSPGMTEAFF
>NA|17|TRBV5-1|TRBJ1-1|TRBD1
TGCGCCAGCAGCGCGGGACAGGTAGGAGTCTCACGAACTGAAGCTTTCTTT
CASSAGQVGVSRTEAFF
>NA|15|TRBV7-2|TRBJ2-5|NA
TGTGCCAGCAGCTTAGGGGGAGGGGGACAAGAGACCCAGTACTTC
CASSLGGGGQETQYF
>NA|15|TRBV7-2|TRBJ1-5|NA
TGTGCCAGCAGCCCCTACGTGGGTAGCAATCAGCCCCAGCATTTT
CASSPYVGSNQPQHF
>NA|14|TRBV5-5|TRBJ2-2|NA
TGTGCCAGCAGCTCAGGACACTACACCGGGGAGCTGTTTTTT
CASSSGHYTGELFF
>NA|13|TRBV11-2|TRBJ1-1|TRBD1
TGTGCCAGCGGTCAGACAGGGGGCCCCGAAGCTTTCTTT
CASGQTGGPEAFF
>NA|12|TRBV28|TRBJ1-2|NA
TGTGCCATTGGGACAACCGTCTATGGCTACACCTTC
CAIGTTVYGYTF
>NA|16|TRBV3-1/TRBV3-2|TRBJ2-2|NA
TGTGCCAGCAGCCAAGAAACAGGGTATGAGACCGGGGAGCTGTTTTTT
CASSQETGYETGELFF
>NA|16|TRBV7-7|TRBJ2-2|TRBD1
TGTGCCAGCAGCACCACCGGACAGGGGGAAACCGGGGAGCTGTTTTTT
CASSTTGQGETGELFF
>NA|14|TRBV5-6|TRBJ2-7|TRBD1
TGTGCCAGCAGCCTGACAGGGCGCTCCTACGAGCAGTACTTC
CASSLTGRSYEQYF
>NA|14|TRBV11-1|TRBJ2-5|TRBD1
TGTGCCAGCAGCGCCAGACAGGGTTTGGAGACCCAGTACTTC
CASSARQGLETQYF
>NA|16|TRBV14|TRBJ2-2|NA
TGTGCCAGCAGCCCGTCGGTAGGGTTCGGCACCGGGGAGCTGTTTTTT
CASSPSVGFGTGELFF
>NA|13|TRBV7-3|TRBJ2-7|NA
TGTGCCAGCAGCTTAACGGCGGGAACCGAGCAGTACTTC
CASSLTAGTEQYF
>NA|14|TRBV5-1|TRBJ2-1|NA
TGCGCCAGCAGCTATGGCGGGGTTAACAATGAGCAGTTCTTC
CASSYGGVNNEQFF
>NA|11|TRBV6-5|TRBJ2-7|NA
TGTGCCAGCAGACTAGCCCACGAGCAGTACTTC
CASRLAHEQYF
>NA|16|TRBV7-8|TRBJ1-2|NA
TGTGCCAGCAGCTTAGACTCCCCTATGGGGAACTATGGCTACACCTTC
CASSLDSPMGNYGYTF
>NA|12|TRBV6-5|TRBJ1-2|NA
TGTGCCAGCAGCCCCGGCTCGTATGGCTACACCTTC
CASSPGSYGYTF
>NA|17|TRBV6-2/TRBV6-3|TRBJ2-1|TRBD2
TGTGCCAGCAGCCTCGGACTAGCGGGGGGGTCCTACAATGAGCAGTTCTTC
CASSLGLAGGSYNEQFF
>NA|15|TRBV7-8|TRBJ1-6|NA
TGTGCCAGCAGCCCAACACAGGGTGGGTATTCACCCCTCCACTTT
CASSPTQGGYSPLHF
>NA|16|TRBV4-1|TRBJ1-6|TRBD1
TGCGCCAGCAGCCAACACGTCGCTAGGGGGCCTTCACCCCTCCACTTT
CASSQHVARGPSPLHF
>NA|11|TRBV30|TRBJ2-7|NA
TGTGCCTGGAGTGCGGTCTACGAGCAGTACTTC
CAWSAVYEQYF
>NA|15|TRBV5-1|TRBJ2-7|TRBD1
TGCGCCAGCAGGCGGTTGACAGGGGGCGCCTACGAGCAGTACTTC
CASRRLTGGAYEQYF
>NA|13|TRBV2|TRBJ2-1|NA
TGTGCCAGCGGGCGGACTGAGTACAATGAGCAGTTCTTC
CASGRTEYNEQFF
>once|15|TRBV6-5|TRBJ1-1|TRBD1
TGTGCCAGCAGTAGGCAGGGGGCAGTTAACACTGAAGCTTTCTTT
CASSRQGAVNTEAFF
>NA|13|TRBV2|TRBJ2-7|TRBD2
TGTGCCAGCAGTGGAAGAACTAGCGGCGAGCAGTACTTC
CASSGRTSGEQYF
>NA|17|TRBV25-1|TRBJ2-3|NA
TGTGCCAGCAGTGAATTGGGGGCATGGGCCGAATCAGATACGCAGTATTTT
CASSELGAWAESDTQYF
>NA|15|TRBV7-6|TRBJ1-5|NA
TGTGCCAGCAGCTTAGTAGGAGGGAACAATCAGCCCCAGCATTTT
CASSLVGGNNQPQHF
>NA|15|TRBV9|TRBJ2-2|TRBD2
TGTGCCAGCAGCGTATTAGCGGGGAACACCGGGGAGCTGTTTTTT
CASSVLAGNTGELFF
>NA|16|TRBV7-9|TRBJ1-2|NA
TGTGCCAGCAGCTCCTCGGGGAGGTTGGAGAACTATGGCTACACCTTC
CASSSSGRLENYGYTF
>NA|13|TRBV7-2|TRBJ1-5|NA
TGTGCCAGCAGCTTGGCAACTTTTCAGCCCCAGCATTTT
CASSLATFQPQHF
>NA|16|TRBV3-1/TRBV3-2|TRBJ2-7|TRBD1
TGTGCCAGCAGCCAAGCCTCCGGGACAGGGAACTACGAGCAGTACTTC
CASSQASGTGNYEQYF
>NA|14|TRBV7-2|TRBJ1-6|TRBD1
TGTGCCAGCAGCTCGGGACAGGGGTTCTCACCCCTCCACTTT
CASSSGQGFSPLHF
>NA|14|TRBV7-2|TRBJ1-1|TRBD1
TGTGCCAGCAGCCCCTACAGGGGGCGCGTTGAAGCTTTCTTT
CASSPYRGRVEAFF
>once|11|TRBV3-1/TRBV3-2|TRBJ1-2|NA
TGTGCCAGCAGCCAAAAAACGGGCTACACCTTC
CASSQKTGYTF